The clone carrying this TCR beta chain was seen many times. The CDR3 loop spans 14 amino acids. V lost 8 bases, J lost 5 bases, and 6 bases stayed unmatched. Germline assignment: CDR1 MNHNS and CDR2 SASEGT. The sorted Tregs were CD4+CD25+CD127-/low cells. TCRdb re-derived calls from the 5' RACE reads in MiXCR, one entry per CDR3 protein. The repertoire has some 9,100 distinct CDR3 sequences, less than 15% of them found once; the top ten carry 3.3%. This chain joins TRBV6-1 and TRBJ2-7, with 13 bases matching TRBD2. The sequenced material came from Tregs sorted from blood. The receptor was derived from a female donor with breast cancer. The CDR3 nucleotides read TGTGCCAGCCAAGGGGGACTAGCGGGGCACGAGCAGTACTTC. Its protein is CASQGGLAGHEQYF.